Following are 17 T cell receptor beta chains from one sample sequenced in a study of blood T cell repertoires in COVID-19. This table comes from immunoSEQ multiplex PCR, and its TCRdb copy is limited to in-frame clones, with some not included. The table shows approximately 310,000 clones, with roughly 90% occurring only once. The sample was PBMCs or T cells enriched from blood (not recorded which). The source is a man in his sixties who had recovered from COVID-19.

CDR3 region: CASSTRTGRTDTQYF. The CDR3 nucleotides are TGTGCCAGCAGCACAAGGACAGGACGCACAGATACGCAGTATTTT. The rearrangement uses TRBV28 and TRBJ2-3, with 7 bases aligning to TRBD1. Germline values: CDR1 MDHEN, CDR2 SYDVKM. The CDR3 runs 15 residues. Trimming cost V 6 bases and J 1 base; bases outside gene matches: 7. The complete variable domain, with remaining parts taken from reference TRBV28 and TRBJ2-3, reads DVKVTQSSRYLVKRTGEKVFLECVQDMDHENMFWYRQDPGLGLRLIYFSYDVKMKEKGDIPEGYSVSREKKERFSLILESASTNQTSMYLCASSTRTGRTDTQYFGPGTRLTVL.

The rearrangement joins TRBV27 to TRBJ1-4; 12 bases match TRBD1. V was clipped by 1 base and J by 6 bases; unmatched bases: 9. CDR3 length equals 18 residues. Germline V lookup: CDR1 MNHEY, CDR2 SMNVEV (reference sequence). The DNA of the CDR3 is TGTGCCAGCAGTTTATGGGCCCCGGGACAGGGGGCATATGAAAAACTGTTTTTT. Its protein product is CASSLWAPGQGAYEKLFF.

V is TRBV11-2 and J is TRBJ1-3; the match to TRBD1 covers 7 bases. The trim removed 4 bases at V and 0 bases at J, leaving 9 bases unmatched. This CDR3 comprises 17 residues. In germline, CDR1 is SGHAT, CDR2 FQNNGV. The CDR3 sequence: CASSSQYRDSSGNTIYF. The CDR3 nucleotides are TGTGCCAGCAGCTCACAGTACCGGGACAGCTCTGGAAACACCATATATTTT. The whole variable domain, remainder taken from reference TRBV11-2 and TRBJ1-3, is EAGVAQSPRYKIIEKRQSVAFWCNPISGHATLYWYQQILGQGPKLLIQFQNNGVVDDSQLPKDRFSAERLKGVDSTLKIQPAKLEDSAVYLCASSSQYRDSSGNTIYFGEGSWLTVV.

As concerns this clone: Other DNA variants within this sample encode the same CDR3. The rearrangement links TRBV6-1 to TRBJ2-7, with 9 bases aligning to TRBD1. V shed 3 bases, J shed 3 bases, and the junction held 3 bases outside the gene matches. CDR3 length: 14 residues. The V gene's germline CDR1 is MNHNS and CDR2 SASEGT. The CDR3 DNA sequence: TGTGCCAGCAGTGACCCGGGACAGGGCTACGAGCAGTACTTC. Residues: CASSDPGQGYEQYF.

This clone came up a few times. The chain links TRBV5-8 to TRBJ1-2, with TRBD1 matching over 11 bases. There are 15 residues in the CDR3. CDR1 and CDR2 (germline): SGHTS, YDEGEE. J lost 4 bases, V lost 4 bases, and 6 bases had no gene match. This CDR3 reads CASSAAGQGVYGYTF. The CDR3 nucleotides read TGTGCCAGCAGCGCCGCGGGACAGGGGGTCTATGGCTACACCTTC. The whole variable domain, filled in from reference TRBV5-8 and TRBJ1-2, reads EAGVTQSPTHLIKTRGQQATLRCSPISGHTSVYWYQQALGLGLQFLLWYDEGEERNRGNFPPRFSGRQFPNYSSELNVNALELEDSALYLCASSAAGQGVYGYTFGSGTRLTVV.

The chain combines TRBV27 with TRBJ2-6; 7 bases agree with TRBD1. The CDR3 has 17 amino acids. V was clipped by 2 bases and J by 3 bases; unmatched bases: 7. Germline lookup yields CDR1 MNHEY and CDR2 SMNVEV (reference sequence). The CDR3 DNA reads TGTGCCAGCAGTTTAGACAGGGTTGGGGTTGGGGCCAACGTCCTGACTTTC. Translating it yields CASSLDRVGVGANVLTF.

This clone was found a few times. In nucleotides, the CDR3 is TGTGCCAGCAGCCTTGGGACAGGAGATGGCTACACCTTC. Its protein product is CASSLGTGDGYTF. The chain combines TRBV5-6 with TRBJ1-2; 8 bases map to TRBD1. V was clipped by 4 bases and J by 6 bases; unmatched bases: 5. The CDR3 is made up of 13 amino acids. CDR1 SGHDT and CDR2 YYEEEE come from the germline V gene.

This chain links TRBV7-8 with TRBJ1-5; maybe TRBD1 (5 bases). V lost 1 base and J 6 bases, leaving 7 bases between the germline ends. Germline V gives CDR1 SGHVS, CDR2 FQNEAQ. The CDR3 is 13 residues long. The CDR3 protein is CASSLEGFQPQHF. The DNA of the CDR3 is TGTGCCAGCAGCTTAGAGGGGTTTCAGCCCCAGCATTTT.

The chain employs TRBV20-1 and TRBJ1-2, with D hard to call. Germline assignment: CDR1 DFQATT and CDR2 SNEGSKA (reference sequence). Trimming removed 3 bases at V and 4 bases at J, with 18 bases between. This CDR3 is built from 15 residues. CDR3 loop: CSASPPSVSGYGYTF. In DNA form, the CDR3 reads TGCAGTGCTAGTCCCCCAAGCGTATCGGGCTATGGCTACACCTTC.

The rearrangement uses TRBV18 and TRBJ1-1; 9 bases are shared with TRBD1. The junction had 2 bases not matched to a gene; V was cut back by 4 bases and J by 8 bases. The CDR3 totals 12 residues. Germline CDR1 KGHSH, CDR2 LQKENI. The chain's CDR3 is CASSLQGAEAFF. CDR3 sequence (DNA): TGTGCCAGCTCACTACAGGGGGCGGAAGCTTTCTTT.

This clone has a single count. The rearrangement joins TRBV18 to TRBJ2-7; 13 bases fit TRBD2. Germline assignment: CDR1 KGHSH and CDR2 LQKENI. The J segment lost 0 bases and the V segment lost 2 bases, leaving 7 bases of the junction unmatched. The CDR3 extends over 18 amino acids. CDR3 nucleotides: TGTGCCAGCTCACCATCCGGACTAGCGGGAGCTCACTCCTACGAGCAGTACTTC. It is translated as CASSPSGLAGAHSYEQYF.

The chain is built from TRBV7-2 and TRBJ2-3; D perhaps matches TRBD1 (5 bases). Deletions cut 4 bases from V and 4 bases from J, with 12 bases between. Germline V gene lookup returns CDR1 SGHTA and CDR2 FQGNSA. This CDR3 is built from 14 residues. The CDR3 DNA reads as TGTGCCAGCAGCTCCCAGGTAGGGGCAGATACGCAGTATTTT. This encodes CASSSQVGADTQYF.

The rearrangement joins TRBV25-1 to TRBJ2-1; 13 nucleotides align to TRBD2. J lost 4 bases, V lost 7 bases, and 4 bases had no gene match. This CDR3 region has 15 residues. Germline assignment: CDR1 MGHDK and CDR2 SYGVNS. The CDR3 here is CASTPGLAGYNEQFF. CDR3 bases: TGTGCCAGCACCCCGGGACTAGCGGGATACAATGAGCAGTTCTTC. Variable domain in full (rest from reference TRBV25-1 and TRBJ2-1): EADIYQTPRYLVIGTGKKITLECSQTMGHDKMYWYQQDPGMELHLIHYSYGVNSTEKGDLSSESTVSRIRTEHFPLTLESARPSHTSQYLCASTPGLAGYNEQFFGPGTRLTVL.

This clone occurred a few times. J is TRBJ1-4 and V is TRBV7-2; 8 bases align to TRBD1. The CDR3 contains 13 residues. Losses at the gene ends were 4 bases for V and 8 bases for J; bases not matched to a gene: 3. CDR1 and CDR2 from the germline V gene are SGHTA and FQGNSA. The CDR3 region is CASSWDRREKLFF. In DNA form, the CDR3 reads TGTGCCAGCAGCTGGGACAGGAGGGAAAAACTGTTTTTT.

The chain employs TRBV5-4 and TRBJ1-2; D gene unclear. The CDR3 is made up of 14 amino acids. Between the trimmed V and J ends, which lost 1 base and 2 bases, there was a span of 9 bases. CDR1 is SGHNT and CDR2 is YYREEE in the germline V gene (reference sequence). Here the CDR3 DNA reads TGTGCCAGCAGCTTGACGGGGAGAAACTATGGCTACACCTTC. Its translation is CASSLTGRNYGYTF.

This rearrangement joins TRBV4-2 to TRBJ2-1; 7 bases line up with TRBD2. The CDR3 loop spans 16 amino acids. V dropped 0 bases and J dropped 2; count of bases not matched to a gene: 4. Germline CDR1 and CDR2: LGHNA and YNFKEQ. The DNA of the CDR3 is TGTGCCAGCAGCCAAGAGGCTAGCGGACCCTACAATGAGCAGTTCTTC. This translates into CASSQEASGPYNEQFF.

J is TRBJ2-7 and V is TRBV6-4; D is undetermined. The CDR3 is 14 residues long. Germline V CDR1 and CDR2: MRHNA, SNTAGT. The V gene lost 9 bases and the J gene lost 1 base, with 16 bases spanning the gap. The CDR3 DNA follows: TGTGCCAGGATTACAAGGCGGTTGTCCTACGAGCAGTACTTC. It specifies CARITRRLSYEQYF.